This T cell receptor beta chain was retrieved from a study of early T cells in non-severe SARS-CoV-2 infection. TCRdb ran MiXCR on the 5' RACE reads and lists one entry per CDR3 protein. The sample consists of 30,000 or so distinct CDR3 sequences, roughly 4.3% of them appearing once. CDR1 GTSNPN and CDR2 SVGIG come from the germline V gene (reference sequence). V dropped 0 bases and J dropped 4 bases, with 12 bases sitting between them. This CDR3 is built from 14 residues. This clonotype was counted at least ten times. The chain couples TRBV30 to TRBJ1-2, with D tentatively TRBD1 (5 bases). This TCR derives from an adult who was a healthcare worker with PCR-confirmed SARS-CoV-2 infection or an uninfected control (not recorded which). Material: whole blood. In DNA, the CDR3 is TGTGCCTGGAGTGTACTTGGGGCCGGCTATGGCTACACCTTC. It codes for CAWSVLGAGYGYTF.